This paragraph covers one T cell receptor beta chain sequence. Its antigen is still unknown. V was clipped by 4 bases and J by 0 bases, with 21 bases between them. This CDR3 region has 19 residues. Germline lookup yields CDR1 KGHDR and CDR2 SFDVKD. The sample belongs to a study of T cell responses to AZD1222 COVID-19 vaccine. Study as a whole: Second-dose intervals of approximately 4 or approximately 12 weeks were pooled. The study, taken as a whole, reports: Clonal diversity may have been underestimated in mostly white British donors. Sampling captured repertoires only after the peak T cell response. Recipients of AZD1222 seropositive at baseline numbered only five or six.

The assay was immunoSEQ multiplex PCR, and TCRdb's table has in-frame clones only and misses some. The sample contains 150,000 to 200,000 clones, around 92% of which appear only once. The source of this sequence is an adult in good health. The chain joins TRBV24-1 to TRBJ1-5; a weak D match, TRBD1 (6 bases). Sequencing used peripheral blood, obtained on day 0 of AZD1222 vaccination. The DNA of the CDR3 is TGTGCCACCAGTGAGGGGGACACCAGATATGCAAATAGCAATCAGCCCCAGCATTTT. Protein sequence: CATSEGDTRYANSNQPQHF.